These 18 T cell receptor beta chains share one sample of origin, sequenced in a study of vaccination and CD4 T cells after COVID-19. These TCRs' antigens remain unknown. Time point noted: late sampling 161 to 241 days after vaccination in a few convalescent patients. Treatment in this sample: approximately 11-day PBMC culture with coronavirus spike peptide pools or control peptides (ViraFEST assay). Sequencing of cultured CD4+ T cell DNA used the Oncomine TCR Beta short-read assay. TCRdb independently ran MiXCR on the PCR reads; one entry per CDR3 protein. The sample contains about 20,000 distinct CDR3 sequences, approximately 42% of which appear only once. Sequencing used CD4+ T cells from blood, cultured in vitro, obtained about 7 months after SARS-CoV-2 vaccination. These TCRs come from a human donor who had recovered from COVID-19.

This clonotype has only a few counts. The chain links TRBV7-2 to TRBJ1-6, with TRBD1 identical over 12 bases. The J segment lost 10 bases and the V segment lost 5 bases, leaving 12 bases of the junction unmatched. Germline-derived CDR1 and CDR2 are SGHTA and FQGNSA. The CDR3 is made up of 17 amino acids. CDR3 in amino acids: CASSPPRGTGGRSPLHF. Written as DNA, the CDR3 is TGTGCCAGCAGCCCCCCAAGGGGGACAGGGGGCCGATCACCCCTCCACTTT.

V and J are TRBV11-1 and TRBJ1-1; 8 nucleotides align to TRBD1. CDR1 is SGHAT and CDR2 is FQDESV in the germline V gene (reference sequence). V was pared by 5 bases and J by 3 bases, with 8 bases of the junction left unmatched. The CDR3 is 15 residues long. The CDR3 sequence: CASSIRGQADTEAFF. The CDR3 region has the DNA TGTGCCAGCAGCATACGGGGACAGGCGGACACTGAAGCTTTCTTT.

CDR3 coding DNA: TGCAGTGCTAGAATAGTACTAGCGGGCTACCAAGAGACCCAGTACTTC. It specifies CSARIVLAGYQETQYF. V usage is TRBV20-1 and J usage is TRBJ2-5, with TRBD2 identical over 9 bases. V was clipped by 2 bases and J by 0 bases; unmatched bases: 7. In germline, CDR1 is DFQATT, CDR2 SNEGSKA (reference sequence). This CDR3 is 16 amino acids long.

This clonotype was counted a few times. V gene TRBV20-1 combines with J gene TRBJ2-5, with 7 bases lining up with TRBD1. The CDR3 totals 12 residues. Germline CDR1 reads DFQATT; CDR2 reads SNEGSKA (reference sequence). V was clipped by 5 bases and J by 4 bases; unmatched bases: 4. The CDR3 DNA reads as TGCAGTGCTCACACAGGGGCAGAGACCCAGTACTTC. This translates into CSAHTGAETQYF.

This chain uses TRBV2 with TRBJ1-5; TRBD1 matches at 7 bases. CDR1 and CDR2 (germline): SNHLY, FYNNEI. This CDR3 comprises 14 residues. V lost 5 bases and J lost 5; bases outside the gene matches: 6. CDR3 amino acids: CASSLTTGDQPQHF. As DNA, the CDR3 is TGTGCCAGCAGTTTAACTACAGGGGATCAGCCCCAGCATTTT.

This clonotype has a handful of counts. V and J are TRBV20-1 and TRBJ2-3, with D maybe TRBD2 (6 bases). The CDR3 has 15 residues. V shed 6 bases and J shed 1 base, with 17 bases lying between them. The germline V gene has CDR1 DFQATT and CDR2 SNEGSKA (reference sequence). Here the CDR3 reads CSADPGRIGTDTQYF. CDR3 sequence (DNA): TGCAGTGCAGACCCAGGGAGGATTGGCACAGATACGCAGTATTTT.

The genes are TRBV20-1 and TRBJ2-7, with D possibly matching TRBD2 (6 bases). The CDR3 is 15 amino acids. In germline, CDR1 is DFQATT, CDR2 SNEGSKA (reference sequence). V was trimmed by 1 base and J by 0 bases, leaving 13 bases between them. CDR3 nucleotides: TGCAGTGCTAGAGGCGACGGGAGTCTCTCCTACGAGCAGTACTTC. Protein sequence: CSARGDGSLSYEQYF.

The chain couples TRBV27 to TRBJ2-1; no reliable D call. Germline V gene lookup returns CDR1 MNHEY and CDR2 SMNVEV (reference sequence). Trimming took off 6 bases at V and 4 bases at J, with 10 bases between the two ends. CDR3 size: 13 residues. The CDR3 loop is CASRDALYNEQFF. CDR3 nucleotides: TGTGCCAGCAGGGACGCACTATACAATGAGCAGTTCTTC.

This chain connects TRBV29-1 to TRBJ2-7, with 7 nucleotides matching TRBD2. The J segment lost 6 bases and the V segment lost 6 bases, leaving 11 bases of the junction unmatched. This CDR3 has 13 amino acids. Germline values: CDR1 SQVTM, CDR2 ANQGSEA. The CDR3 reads CSVGGGGGGEQYF. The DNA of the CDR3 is TGCAGCGTCGGAGGAGGCGGGGGTGGCGAGCAGTACTTC.

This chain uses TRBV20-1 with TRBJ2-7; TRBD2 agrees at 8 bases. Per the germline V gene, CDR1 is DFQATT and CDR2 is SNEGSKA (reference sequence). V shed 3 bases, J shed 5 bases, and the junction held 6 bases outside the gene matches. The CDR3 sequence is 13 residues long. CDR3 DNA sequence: TGCAGTGCTAGCCTCGGGACTAGAAACGAGCAGTACTTC. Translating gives CSASLGTRNEQYF.

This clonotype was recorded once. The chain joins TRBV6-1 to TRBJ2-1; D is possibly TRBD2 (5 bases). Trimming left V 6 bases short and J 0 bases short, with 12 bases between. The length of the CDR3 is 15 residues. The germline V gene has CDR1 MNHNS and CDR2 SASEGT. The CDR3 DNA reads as TGTGCCAGCAGACGTAGCGTGAGCTCCTACAATGAGCAGTTCTTC. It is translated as CASRRSVSSYNEQFF.

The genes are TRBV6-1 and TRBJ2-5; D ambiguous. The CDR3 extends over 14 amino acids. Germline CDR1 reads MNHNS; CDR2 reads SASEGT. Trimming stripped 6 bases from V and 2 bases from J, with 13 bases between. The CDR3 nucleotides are TGTGCCAGCAGCCGCGGCCCTCTACAAGAGACCCAGTACTTC. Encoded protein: CASSRGPLQETQYF.

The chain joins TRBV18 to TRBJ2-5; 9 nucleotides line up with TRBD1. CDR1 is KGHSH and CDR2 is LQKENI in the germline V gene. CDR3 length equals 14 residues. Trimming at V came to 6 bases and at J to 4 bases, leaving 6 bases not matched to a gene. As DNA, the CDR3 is TGTGCCAGCTCCCACTCGGACAGGGGAGAGACCCAGTACTTC. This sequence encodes CASSHSDRGETQYF.

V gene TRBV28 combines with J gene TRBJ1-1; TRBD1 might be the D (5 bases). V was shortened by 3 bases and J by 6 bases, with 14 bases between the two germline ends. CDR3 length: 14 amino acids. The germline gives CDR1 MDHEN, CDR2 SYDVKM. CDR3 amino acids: CASSFFGGRAEAFF. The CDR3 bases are TGTGCCAGCAGTTTTTTCGGGGGTCGGGCTGAAGCTTTCTTT. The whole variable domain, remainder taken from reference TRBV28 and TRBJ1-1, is DVKVTQSSRYLVKRTGEKVFLECVQDMDHENMFWYRQDPGLGLRLIYFSYDVKMKEKGDIPEGYSVSREKKERFSLILESASTNQTSMYLCASSFFGGRAEAFFGQGTRLTVV.

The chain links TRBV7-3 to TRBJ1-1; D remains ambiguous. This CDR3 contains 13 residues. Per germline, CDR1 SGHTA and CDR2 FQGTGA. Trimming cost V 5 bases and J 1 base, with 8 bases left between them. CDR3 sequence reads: CASSERRNTEAFF. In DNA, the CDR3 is TGTGCCAGCAGCGAAAGGAGGAACACTGAAGCTTTCTTT.

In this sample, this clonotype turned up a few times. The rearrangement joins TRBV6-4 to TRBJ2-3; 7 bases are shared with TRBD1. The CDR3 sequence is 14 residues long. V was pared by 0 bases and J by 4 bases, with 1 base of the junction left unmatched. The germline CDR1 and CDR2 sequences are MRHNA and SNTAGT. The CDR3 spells CASSDSTGPDTQYF. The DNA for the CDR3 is TGTGCCAGCAGTGACTCGACAGGGCCAGATACGCAGTATTTT.

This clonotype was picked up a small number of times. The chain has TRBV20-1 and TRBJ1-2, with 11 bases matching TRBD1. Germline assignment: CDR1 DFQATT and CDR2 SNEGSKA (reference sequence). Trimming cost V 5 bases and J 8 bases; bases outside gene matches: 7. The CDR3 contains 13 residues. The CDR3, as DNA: TGCAGTGCTGCCGGACAGGGGGCGAGGGGCTACACCTTC. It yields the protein CSAAGQGARGYTF.

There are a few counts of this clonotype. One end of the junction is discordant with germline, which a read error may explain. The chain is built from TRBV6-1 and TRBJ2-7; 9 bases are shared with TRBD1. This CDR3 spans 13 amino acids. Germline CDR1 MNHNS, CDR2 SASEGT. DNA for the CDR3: TGTGCCAGCAGTGACGCCCCGGACGGGACAGGGTTCTTC. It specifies CASSDAPDGTGFF.